The clone carrying this TCR beta chain was found a few times. The antigen is unknown. The record originates from a study of T cell repertoires in cytomegalovirus infection. Whole-study context: The public TCR beta signatures pointed to both CMV infection and matching HLA type.

General study findings and limits: CMV-specific TCR beta clonotypes restricted by HLA-C dominated the ex vivo response. Of the TCR beta families, the public ones yielded a cumulative frequency that identified carriers of CMV plus the relevant HLA.

Germline V lookup: CDR1 DFQATT, CDR2 SNEGSKA (reference sequence). V lost 1 base and J 7 bases, leaving 17 bases between the germline ends. This CDR3 has 15 amino acids. From the reads, TCRdb called clonotypes with MiXCR, one entry per CDR3 protein. The sample lists 310,000 or so distinct CDR3 sequences; roughly 24% were seen once. The receptor was isolated from a human donor in good health (CMV status not recorded). Some clones in this sample may be carry-over from other donors' samples. Material: PBMCs. The chain is built from TRBV20-1 and TRBJ1-5; tentative D call: TRBD1 (6 bases). The DNA of the CDR3 is TGCAGTGCTAGAGTAGGGGGACACCCAACCCAGCCCCAGCATTTT. Translating it yields CSARVGGHPTQPQHF.